This TCR beta chain came from a study of blood T cell repertoires in COVID-19. The CDR3 covers 17 residues. After removal of 0 bases from V and 2 bases from J, the junction contained 4 bases not matched to a gene. The germline gives CDR1 SGHRS, CDR2 YFSETQ. This clone is medium-sized by share. Study processing details: Amplifying reference gene primers gave estimates of nucleated cell counts. This table comes from immunoSEQ multiplex PCR, and its TCRdb copy is limited to in-frame clones, with some not included. V and J calls and clone size are as listed in that table; D and trimming were resolved from the DNA. The repertoire has approximately 200,000 clones, more than 75% of them found once; the top ten carry over 5%.

V and J are TRBV5-1 and TRBJ2-1; 11 bases map to TRBD2. The TCR was taken from a woman aged 40 to 49 with COVID-19, enrolled during active disease. The specimen was peripheral blood. The CDR3 region is CASSLAPLAGAYNEQFF. The CDR3 DNA is TGCGCCAGCAGCTTGGCCCCACTAGCGGGGGCCTACAATGAGCAGTTCTTC.